This T cell receptor beta chain was obtained from a study of blood T cell repertoires in COVID-19 (TCRdb year 2020). General notes on the study: Collaborator samples came from the United States, Italy and Spain and covered acute and convalescent phases of COVID-19. The samples were drawn from the first 160 participants of the ongoing ImmuneRACE study and from 950 to 1,500 subjects provided by 6 global collaborators. The material from the prospective study consisted of cDNA or gDNA derived from T cells, B-cell-depleted T cells, or PBMCs. Where HLA class I and class II types were available, the types were taken from metadata supplied by the sample provider, not from assay-based typing. Nearly every sample came with metadata listing a de-identified subject ID, COVID-19 status, age in years and sex. The repertoires were released in a freely available public database meant as a resource for research on the immune response to SARS-CoV-2. Deeply sampled blood TCRbeta repertoires from subjects exposed to, actively infected with, or recovered from COVID-19 were included in the dataset.

TCRbeta CDR3 regions were amplified from genomic DNA by means of the immunoSEQ Assay, a bias-controlled multiplex PCR. The authors processed their data as follows. The number of nucleated cells in each sample was estimated by amplification of reference gene primers within the assay. To quantify the absolute abundance of each unique TCRbeta CDR3 rearrangement, sequence reads were collapsed and filtered. For each sample, productive Simpson clonality was calculated as the square root of Simpson's diversity index over productive rearrangements. TCRdb's version of the immuneACCESS table is confined to in-frame rearrangements and falls short of the full clone set. An unresolved V gene accounts for under half of the shortfall where checked; the remainder is of unknown origin. From that table come the V and J calls and clone size; the DNA was used to work out D and trimming. The sample data list a few hundred thousand clones, and 87% of these were observed just once. The ten largest account for 5.5% to 7% of the sample.

The full study reports these points: Clinical and demographic metadata were provided uncurated, with the amount varying by source and participant.

According to the germline V gene, CDR1 reads KGHSH and CDR2 reads LQKENI. After removal of 2 bases from V and 3 bases from J, the junction retains 1 base not matched to a gene. Spanning cysteine to phenylalanine, the CDR3 consists of 14 amino acids. Of the read, only the CDR3 DNA is kept; its 42 bases are in frame from base 1. Participants in the prospective study were aged roughly 18 to 100 years, lived in 20 to 30 United States geographic areas, and enrolled through a virtual design. To assign participants to cohorts, the prospective study relied on clinical history that participants themselves reported in a screening survey and a study questionnaire. For ImmuneRACE Cohort 3, a participant was defined as recovered based on two consecutive negative NP/OP PCR tests, clearance by a healthcare professional, or resolution of symptoms. Mobile phlebotomists in the prospective study collected whole blood, serum and a nasopharyngeal or oropharyngeal swab from every participant. Over an approximately 2-month period, participants in the prospective study had the option of providing additional blood draws and questionnaires. Prospective study blood samples were shipped either frozen or at room temperature before DNA extraction.

Details on this clone: Its antigen target is currently unknown. Per-base qualities were not stored, and no clone one base away is much larger. This sample also contains other DNA sequences that code for the same CDR3.

This chain is built from TRBV18 and TRBJ2-5; 9 bases in the junction line up with TRBD1. The source of this sequence is a woman in her 30s who had recovered from COVID-19. The sample consisted of PBMCs or T cells enriched from blood (not recorded which). The bases are TGTGCCAGCTCACCAAGGACAGGGGAAGAGACCCAGTACTTC. This yields the protein CASSPRTGEETQYF.